One T cell receptor beta chain is described in this entry. Its antigen remains unidentified. The entry originates in a study of identical twins. TCRdb redid the calling of the 5' RACE reads with MiXCR, one entry per CDR3 protein. The data contain 500,000 to 550,000 distinct CDR3 sequences, around 20% of them seen just once; the ten biggest clones take up 0.91%. Study conclusions and caveats: Within monozygotic twins, out-of-frame TCR alpha sharing was underestimated by the models.

The data also belong to a second study, concerning T cells expressing NK-cell markers. That publication notes: Top CD8+ clonotypes included the dominant CD3+CD56+NKG2C+ clonotypes in roughly 6 donors.

Sequencing input: CD4+ T cells sorted from blood. The clonotype originates from a woman aged 18-35 years in good health.

CDR3 loop: CSVPARGQGRDTQYF. The CDR3 nucleotides are TGCAGTGTCCCCGCCCGGGGGCAGGGTAGGGATACGCAGTATTTT. J is TRBJ2-3 and V is TRBV20-1; D tentatively fits TRBD1 or TRBD2 (6 bases each). There are 15 residues in the CDR3. Germline CDR1 reads DFQATT; CDR2 reads SNEGSKA (reference sequence). Trimming took 7 bases from V and 6 from J, leaving 23 bases between them.